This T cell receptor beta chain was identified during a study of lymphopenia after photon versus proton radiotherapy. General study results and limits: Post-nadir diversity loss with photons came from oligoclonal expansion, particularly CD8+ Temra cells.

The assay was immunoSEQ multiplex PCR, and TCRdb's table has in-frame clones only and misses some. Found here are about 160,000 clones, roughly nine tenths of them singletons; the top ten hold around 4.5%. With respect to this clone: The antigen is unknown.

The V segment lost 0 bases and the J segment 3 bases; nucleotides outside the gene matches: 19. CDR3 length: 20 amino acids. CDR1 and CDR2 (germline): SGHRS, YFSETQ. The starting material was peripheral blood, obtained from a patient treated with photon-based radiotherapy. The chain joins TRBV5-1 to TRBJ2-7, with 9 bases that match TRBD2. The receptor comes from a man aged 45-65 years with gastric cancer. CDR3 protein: CASSLEASGTTGRFGYEQYF. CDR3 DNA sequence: TGCGCCAGCAGCTTGGAGGCTAGCGGGACGACGGGGAGGTTTGGCTACGAGCAGTACTTC.